This T cell receptor (beta chain) was retrieved from a study of blood T cell repertoires in COVID-19. Study context: Acute and convalescent COVID-19 samples came from the United States, Italy and Spain. Sources were T cells, B-cell-depleted T cells, or PBMCs; the material itself was cDNA or gDNA.

The germline gives CDR1 SGHAT, CDR2 FQNNGV. Trimming removed 5 bases from V and 3 bases from J; junction bases left unmatched: 7. The CDR3 is made up of 14 amino acids. This clone appeared a single time. The Seattle site enrolled patients during active infection and followed them longitudinally. In the original processing: Cell counts per sample came from amplifying reference gene primers. Repertoires were generated with immunoSEQ multiplex PCR, while TCRdb's copy carries only in-frame clones and drops some. That table gives V, J and clone size, and the DNA gave D and trimming. The sample has 300,000 to 350,000 clones, 80% to 95% seen once; the top ten hold roughly 6.8%.

This TCR was sampled from a young woman with COVID-19, enrolled during active disease. V and J are TRBV11-2 and TRBJ2-7; 7 nucleotides align to TRBD1. The sequenced material came from peripheral blood. The CDR3 loop is CASSPSTGSYEQYF. CDR3 DNA: TGTGCCAGCAGCCCCTCGACAGGGAGCTACGAGCAGTACTTC.